Each of the 21 T cell receptor beta chains below was sequenced from the same sample in a study of naive and memory T cell subsets. Both TRBC1 and TRBC2 were covered by a beta constant-region primer of two equimolar oligonucleotides. TCRdb itself ran the UMI-ligation and nested PCR reads through MiXCR, one entry per CDR3 protein. The profile shows 140,000 to 150,000 distinct CDR3 sequences, about 18% of them singletons. Specimen: naive CD4+ T cells from blood. All receptors come from a human donor in good health.

The chain has TRBV5-4 and TRBJ1-1; TRBD1 aligns across 7 bases. CDR3 length equals 15 residues. CDR1 and CDR2 from the germline V gene are SGHNT and YYREEE (reference sequence). Unmatched junction bases numbered 11, after V lost 5 bases and J lost 4 bases. CDR3 DNA: TGTGCCAGCAGTTTGCATACAGGGGTTGGCACTGAAGCTTTCTTT. This gives the protein CASSLHTGVGTEAFF. Variable domain in full (rest from reference TRBV5-4 and TRBJ1-1): ETGVTQSPTHLIKTRGQQVTLRCSSQSGHNTVSWYQQALGQGPQFIFQYYREEENGRGNFPPRFSGLQFPNYSSELNVNALELDDSALYLCASSLHTGVGTEAFFGQGTRLTVV.

This chain links TRBV5-1 with TRBJ2-6; no definite D call. The CDR3 totals 15 residues. V lost 1 base to trimming and J lost 2 bases, with 7 bases between them. Germline loops: CDR1 SGHRS, CDR2 YFSETQ. Here the CDR3 DNA reads TGCGCCAGCAGCTTGTTCCAGCCTGGGGCCAACGTCCTGACTTTC. Translating gives CASSLFQPGANVLTF.

The chain carries TRBV24-1 and TRBJ2-6; TRBD1 agrees at 10 bases. Germline V lookup: CDR1 KGHDR, CDR2 SFDVKD. CDR3 size: 16 residues. V shed 10 bases, J shed 0 bases, and the junction held 5 bases outside the gene matches. The CDR3 DNA sequence: TGTGCCACGGGGACAGGGGAACACTCTGGGGCCAACGTCCTGACTTTC. Protein sequence: CATGTGEHSGANVLTF.

This clonotype was counted between two and nine times. The V and J genes are TRBV12-3 or TRBV12-4 and TRBJ1-2; 7 nucleotides match TRBD1. This CDR3 comprises 13 residues. V dropped 6 bases and J dropped 13; count of bases not matched to a gene: 14. The CDR3 sequence: CASSWRRQGAGTF. In DNA form, the CDR3 reads TGTGCCAGCAGCTGGAGGCGACAGGGCGCGGGCACCTTC.

Only a few counts were recorded for this clonotype. J is TRBJ2-2 and V is TRBV5-5; a weak D match, TRBD2 (6 bases). Trimming left V 0 bases short and J 8 bases short, with 14 bases between. CDR3 length: 15 amino acids. Germline V gene lookup returns CDR1 SGHKS and CDR2 YYEKEE (reference sequence). Written as DNA, the CDR3 is TGTGCCAGCAGCTTGGAGACGCGGGGCCGAGGGGAGCTGTTTTTT. It encodes CASSLETRGRGELFF.

CDR3 sequence: CASSPSRGINTGELFF. DNA of the CDR3: TGTGCCAGCTCACCCAGCAGGGGGATCAACACCGGGGAGCTGTTTTTT. V and J are TRBV18 and TRBJ2-2; 7 nucleotides align to TRBD1. There are 16 residues in the CDR3. Germline V lookup: CDR1 KGHSH, CDR2 LQKENI. V trimming: 3 bases; J trimming: 2 bases; junction bases outside the gene matches: 6.

The chain carries TRBV4-1 and TRBJ2-7; D perhaps matches TRBD2 (6 bases). CDR1 and CDR2 (germline): MGHRA, YSYEKL. Trimming stripped 1 base from V and 4 bases from J, with 11 bases between. The CDR3 runs to 14 residues. The CDR3 DNA reads as TGCGCCAGCAGCCAAGCTATTCGGGAGTACGAGCAGTACTTC. Translation gives CASSQAIREYEQYF.

V is TRBV5-1 and J is TRBJ2-1, with a possible D match to TRBD2 (5 bases). The germline V and J ends were trimmed by 0 bases and 2 bases, with 12 bases remaining between them. This CDR3 is 16 amino acids long. From germline, CDR1 is SGHRS and CDR2 YFSETQ. The CDR3 coding sequence is TGCGCCAGCAGCTTGGGAGGGTGGGGAACCTACAATGAGCAGTTCTTC. Residues: CASSLGGWGTYNEQFF. Full variable domain (missing parts from reference TRBV5-1 and TRBJ2-1): KAGVTQTPRYLIKTRGQQVTLSCSPISGHRSVSWYQQTPGQGLQFLFEYFSETQRNKGNFPGRFSGRQFSNSRSEMNVSTLELGDSALYLCASSLGGWGTYNEQFFGPGTRLTVL.

The rearrangement joins TRBV7-6 to TRBJ1-1; D is undetermined. CDR1 is SGHVS and CDR2 is FNYEAQ in the germline V gene. This CDR3 comprises 15 residues. The germline V and J ends were trimmed by 1 base and 4 bases, with 13 bases remaining between them. As DNA, the CDR3 is TGTGCCAGCAGCTTAGGACGGTCCAAAGGCACTGAAGCTTTCTTT. Amino acids: CASSLGRSKGTEAFF.

This clonotype was seen only a few times. J is TRBJ2-1 and V is TRBV19, with no clear D. The CDR3 is made up of 15 amino acids. Germline V gene data show CDR1 as LNHDA and CDR2 as SQIVND (reference sequence). V gave up 5 bases and J gave up 0 bases, with 11 bases separating them. The chain's CDR3 is CASSGVASSYNEQFF. CDR3 DNA: TGTGCCAGTAGTGGGGTCGCAAGCTCCTACAATGAGCAGTTCTTC.

The gene calls are TRBV5-1 and TRBJ2-1, with 12 bases aligning to TRBD1. Trimming at V came to 4 bases and at J to 9 bases, leaving 8 bases not matched to a gene. The CDR3 is made up of 15 amino acids. Germline V gene lookup returns CDR1 SGHRS and CDR2 YFSETQ. The CDR3 nucleotides are TGCGCCAGCAGCCCGGGACAGGGGGCGCGGAGTGAGCAGTTCTTC. It codes for CASSPGQGARSEQFF.

This clonotype was detected a few times. The rearrangement uses TRBV7-2 and TRBJ2-7; D unclear. The V gene lost 5 bases and the J gene lost 2 bases, with 10 bases spanning the gap. CDR1 is SGHTA, CDR2 FQGNSA, per germline. There are 13 residues in the CDR3. In nucleotides, the CDR3 is TGTGCCAGCAGCCCGACCCGGGCCTACGAGCAGTACTTC. Its protein product is CASSPTRAYEQYF.

The rearrangement uses TRBV12-3 or TRBV12-4 and TRBJ1-3, with D maybe TRBD1 (5 bases). This CDR3 is built from 16 residues. Trimming stripped 7 bases from V and 1 base from J, with 17 bases between. The CDR3 region has the DNA TGTGCCAGCATTCCCTGGGGGTTTGGGTCTGGAAACACCATATATTTT. It yields the protein CASIPWGFGSGNTIYF.

The J gene is TRBJ1-4, the V gene TRBV4-1; 10 bases line up with TRBD1. In germline, CDR1 is MGHRA, CDR2 YSYEKL. CDR3 length: 15 residues. The J segment lost 6 bases and the V segment lost 5 bases, leaving 6 bases of the junction unmatched. The CDR3 bases are TGCGCCAGCAGCAGACAGGGGGCGCCGGATGAAAAACTGTTTTTT. Translating it yields CASSRQGAPDEKLFF.

This clonotype was recorded a few times. The chain joins TRBV29-1 to TRBJ2-3; the D is unclear. Per germline, CDR1 SQVTM and CDR2 ANQGSEA. With 8 bases removed from V and 0 bases from J, the gap between germline ends came to 21 bases. The CDR3 contains 16 residues. The CDR3 protein is CSLRGPTDRSTDTQYF. The CDR3 DNA sequence: TGCAGCCTCCGTGGCCCGACCGATAGAAGCACAGATACGCAGTATTTT.

This clonotype was detected only a few times. V and J are TRBV29-1 and TRBJ2-1; TRBD2 might be the D (5 bases). V lost 7 bases and J 0 bases, leaving 13 bases between the germline ends. This CDR3 has 14 residues. Germline CDR1 and CDR2: SQVTM and ANQGSEA. The CDR3 loop is CSGSGGFSYNEQFF. The CDR3 DNA reads TGCAGCGGGAGCGGTGGCTTCTCCTACAATGAGCAGTTCTTC.

This clonotype was seen a handful of times. This chain connects TRBV20-1 to TRBJ2-4; TRBD2 is a possible D gene (5 bases). Looked up from germline, CDR1 is DFQATT and CDR2 is SNEGSKA (reference sequence). This CDR3 has 12 residues. Trimming took 2 bases from V and 9 from J, leaving 11 bases between them. This CDR3 reads CSARRGEGIQYF. CDR3 coding DNA: TGCAGTGCTAGACGGGGTGAAGGCATTCAGTACTTC.

This rearrangement joins TRBV6-2 or TRBV6-3 to TRBJ2-3, with D unresolved. The CDR3 loop spans 12 amino acids. Deletions cut 6 bases from V and 6 bases from J, with 10 bases between. Germline V gene data show CDR1 as MNHEY and CDR2 as SVGEGT. The CDR3 bases are TGTGCCAGCAGAACGGACGGGGATACGCAGTATTTT. Translation: CASRTDGDTQYF.

The V gene is TRBV5-1, the J gene TRBJ2-1; 7 bases are a match to TRBD1. V dropped 4 bases and J dropped 10; count of bases not matched to a gene: 14. CDR1 is SGHRS and CDR2 is YFSETQ in the germline V gene. The CDR3 consists of 15 residues. CDR3 in amino acids: CASSPTRQGPWEQFF. CDR3 DNA sequence: TGCGCCAGCAGCCCAACTCGACAGGGACCCTGGGAGCAGTTCTTC.

This clonotype was seen ten or more times. The genes are TRBV5-1 and TRBJ2-5; possible D gene TRBD2, 6 bases. Germline CDR1 is SGHRS and CDR2 is YFSETQ. The ends were cut back, 2 bases at V and 1 base at J, with 9 bases in the middle. The CDR3 loop spans 14 amino acids. In DNA, the CDR3 is TGCGCCAGCAGCTTACCGGGAGCCCAAGAGACCCAGTACTTC. It encodes CASSLPGAQETQYF.

This chain joins TRBV5-1 and TRBJ2-3; 9 bases are a match to TRBD1. Germline V gene lookup returns CDR1 SGHRS and CDR2 YFSETQ. The trim removed 0 bases at V and 2 bases at J, leaving 1 base unmatched. This CDR3 comprises 15 residues. The CDR3 sequence is CASSLGDRVTDTQYF. CDR3 nucleotide sequence: TGCGCCAGCAGCTTGGGGGACAGGGTCACAGATACGCAGTATTTT.